This T cell receptor beta chain was sequenced during a study of blood T cells in healthy people across ages. Study results and limitations: Naive CD4+ cell counts and diversity both ran higher in long-lived than in aged donors. Estimated diversity, derived from one million T cells, was regarded as an underestimate.

Points on this clonotype: Its antigen is unknown.

CDR1 and CDR2 from the germline V gene are SGHTA and FQGTGA. The CDR3 is 14 amino acids. V lost 5 bases to trimming and J lost 3 bases, with 13 bases between them. The use of a sample-barcoded 5' primer and a J-beta primer mix characterized a second PCR of about 7 to 12 cycles. Using its own MiXCR run on the 5' RACE reads, TCRdb lists one record per CDR3 protein. The table has 1.5 million to 2 million distinct CDR3 sequences, 49% seen once. Material: blood. The clonotype comes from a woman between 35 and 50 years old in good health. V usage is TRBV7-3 and J usage is TRBJ1-1, with D maybe TRBD1 (5 bases). CDR3 coding DNA: TGTGCCAGCAGCAGAGACAGCTTGGACACTGAAGCTTTCTTT. Translating gives CASSRDSLDTEAFF. Full variable domain (missing parts from reference TRBV7-3 and TRBJ1-1): GAGVSQTPSNKVTEKGKYVELRCDPISGHTALYWYRQSLGQGPEFLIYFQGTGAADDSGLPNDRFFAVRPEGSVSTLKIQRTERGDSAVYLCASSRDSLDTEAFFGQGTRLTVV.